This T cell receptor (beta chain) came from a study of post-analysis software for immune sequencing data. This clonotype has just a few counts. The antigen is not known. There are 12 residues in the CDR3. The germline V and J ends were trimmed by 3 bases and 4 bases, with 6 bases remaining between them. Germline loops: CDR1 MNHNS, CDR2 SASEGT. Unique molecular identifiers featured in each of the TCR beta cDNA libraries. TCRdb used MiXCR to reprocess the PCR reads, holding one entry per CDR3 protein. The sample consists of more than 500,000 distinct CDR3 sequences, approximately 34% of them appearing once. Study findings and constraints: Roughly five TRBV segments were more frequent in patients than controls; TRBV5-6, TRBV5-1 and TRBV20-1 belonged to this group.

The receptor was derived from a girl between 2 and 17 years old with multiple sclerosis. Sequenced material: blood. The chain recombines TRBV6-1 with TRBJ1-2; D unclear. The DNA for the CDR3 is TGTGCCAGCAGTGATTTTGGCTATGGCTACACCTTC. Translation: CASSDFGYGYTF.